This paragraph covers one TCR beta chain sequence. Its antigen is undetermined. TCRdb's copy holds only in-frame clones and misses some; the assay was immunoSEQ multiplex PCR. Here the sample spans 65,000 or so clones, roughly 85% being singletons. Germline CDR1 is SEHNR and CDR2 is FQNEAQ (reference sequence). CDR3 length: 13 amino acids. Trimming shortened V by 5 bases and J by 5 bases, and 12 bases separated the two germline ends. Sampling times: baseline, cycle 4 day 1, cycle 7 day 1. This sample was included in a study of OX40 agonist ivuxolimab in advanced cancers. The wider study: Patients in the trial were receiving intravenous ivuxolimab every 2 weeks, at doses of 0.01 to 10 mg/kg. Enrolled patients in dose escalation had cancers that were hepatocellular carcinoma, melanoma, renal cell or head and neck cancer. The study's findings and limits: Within 6 weeks, CD4+ and CD8+ blood T cells expanded clonally at 0.1 to 3.0 mg/kg.

This chain joins TRBV7-9 and TRBJ1-1; TRBD1 might be the D (5 bases). Sequences were derived from CD4+ or CD8+ T cells sorted from blood, sampled in a trial of the OX40 agonist ivuxolimab. The TCR originated in an adult with an advanced solid tumor such as melanoma, head and neck, liver or kidney cancer. The CDR3 DNA is TGTGCCAGCAGCCGAGGTGAGGGGACTGAAGCTTTCTTT. Protein sequence: CASSRGEGTEAFF.